A selection of T cell receptor beta chains follows, all from one sample in a study of T-cell reconstitution after alpha-beta-depleted transplantation in children. TCRdb itself ran the PCR reads through MiXCR, one entry per CDR3 protein. Altogether about 600,000 distinct CDR3 sequences are present, under 12% being singletons, with the ten largest covering roughly 4%. The sequenced sample was PBMCs from the stem cell graft donor, obtained from the stem cell graft. These TCRs come from a human donor who donated a stem cell graft to a child with acute myeloid leukemia. Each CDR3 is given with its conserved first and last residue. D genes are given only for firm matches. Expanded clones get a size class; other rows say once, few or many, or leave the size out.

len: 12
abundance: many
j_gene: TRBJ2-1
v_gene: TRBV28
d_gene: .
CDR3aa: CASRIQGDEQFF
CDR3nt: TGTGCCAGCAGAATTCAGGGAGATGAGCAGTTCTTC

len: 14
abundance: many
j_gene: TRBJ1-1
v_gene: TRBV20-1
d_gene: .
CDR3aa: CSARDQSLGLEAFF
CDR3nt: TGCAGTGCTAGAGATCAGTCTTTGGGATTAGAAGCTTTCTTT

len: 19
abundance: .
j_gene: TRBJ2-3
v_gene: TRBV20-1
d_gene: .
CDR3aa: CSARGRSGVAEISTDTQYF
CDR3nt: TGCAGTGCTAGAGGCAGGTCTGGGGTAGCGGAGATTAGCACAGATACGCAGTATTTT

len: 13
abundance: many
j_gene: TRBJ1-1
v_gene: TRBV2
d_gene: .
CDR3aa: CASSDQGTTEAFF
CDR3nt: TGTGCCAGCAGCGATCAAGGCACCACTGAAGCTTTCTTT

len: 14
abundance: few
j_gene: TRBJ2-7
v_gene: TRBV29-1
d_gene: .
CDR3aa: CSVNDRNPSYEQYF
CDR3nt: TGCAGCGTTAACGACAGAAATCCTTCCTACGAGCAGTACTTC

len: 13
abundance: many
j_gene: TRBJ2-7
v_gene: TRBV20-1
d_gene: TRBD2
CDR3aa: CSARSGLAYEQYF
CDR3nt: TGCAGTGCTAGATCCGGACTAGCCTACGAGCAGTACTTC

len: 14
abundance: .
j_gene: TRBJ2-3
v_gene: TRBV29-1
d_gene: TRBD2
CDR3aa: CSVRASGSTDTQYF
CDR3nt: TGCAGCGTTCGGGCTAGCGGAAGCACAGATACGCAGTATTTT

len: 17
abundance: .
j_gene: TRBJ2-1
v_gene: TRBV20-1
d_gene: TRBD2
CDR3aa: CSARDGGRALSYNEQFF
CDR3nt: TGCAGTGCTAGAGATGGGGGGAGGGCCCTGTCCTACAATGAGCAGTTCTTC

len: 14
abundance: .
j_gene: TRBJ2-7
v_gene: TRBV28
d_gene: .
CDR3aa: CASSAPGGDYEQYF
CDR3nt: TGTGCCAGCAGTGCCCCGGGGGGCGACTACGAGCAGTACTTC

len: 14
abundance: many
j_gene: TRBJ1-1
v_gene: TRBV10-3
d_gene: .
CDR3aa: CAISAGDRNTEAFF
CDR3nt: TGTGCCATCAGTGCGGGGGATAGGAACACTGAAGCTTTCTTT

len: 17
abundance: .
j_gene: TRBJ2-1
v_gene: TRBV7-9
d_gene: TRBD1
CDR3aa: CASSLAYKGASYNEQFF
CDR3nt: TGTGCCAGCAGCTTAGCGTACAAGGGGGCCTCCTACAATGAGCAGTTCTTC

len: 11
abundance: .
j_gene: TRBJ2-1
v_gene: TRBV14
d_gene: .
CDR3aa: CASSGYFEQFF
CDR3nt: TGTGCCAGCAGCGGCTATTTTGAGCAGTTCTTC

len: 15
abundance: .
j_gene: TRBJ2-7
v_gene: TRBV5-1
d_gene: TRBD2
CDR3aa: CASSLYREGVYEQYF
CDR3nt: TGCGCCAGCAGCTTGTACCGGGAGGGGGTCTACGAGCAGTACTTC

len: 13
abundance: many
j_gene: TRBJ2-7
v_gene: TRBV12-3/TRBV12-4
d_gene: TRBD1
CDR3aa: CASSIGQGYEQYF
CDR3nt: TGTGCCAGCAGTATTGGACAGGGGTACGAGCAGTACTTC

len: 14
abundance: few
j_gene: TRBJ1-2
v_gene: TRBV21-1
d_gene: .
CDR3aa: CASTPGQGKYGYTF
CDR3nt: TGTGCCAGCACGCCGGGACAGGGCAAATATGGCTACACCTTC

len: 15
abundance: many
j_gene: TRBJ2-1
v_gene: TRBV19
d_gene: .
CDR3aa: CASSIQLRPYNEQFF
CDR3nt: TGTGCCAGTAGTATTCAACTACGCCCTTACAATGAGCAGTTCTTC

len: 16
abundance: few
j_gene: TRBJ2-6
v_gene: TRBV7-9
d_gene: .
CDR3aa: CASSWQGEAGANVLTF
CDR3nt: TGTGCCAGCAGCTGGCAGGGGGAGGCTGGGGCCAACGTCCTGACTTTC

len: 14
abundance: few
j_gene: TRBJ1-1
v_gene: TRBV29-1
d_gene: TRBD1
CDR3aa: CSVESTGRGTEAFF
CDR3nt: TGCAGCGTTGAGTCGACAGGGAGGGGCACTGAAGCTTTCTTT

len: 16
abundance: few
j_gene: TRBJ2-1
v_gene: TRBV5-1
d_gene: TRBD2
CDR3aa: CASSWGLAGGLNEQFF
CDR3nt: TGCGCCAGCAGCTGGGGACTAGCGGGAGGTTTGAATGAGCAGTTCTTC

len: 14
abundance: .
j_gene: TRBJ2-6
v_gene: TRBV28
d_gene: .
CDR3aa: CASAGRSGANVLTF
CDR3nt: TGTGCCAGCGCTGGGAGGTCTGGGGCCAACGTCCTGACTTTC

len: 15
abundance: .
j_gene: TRBJ2-2
v_gene: TRBV12-3/TRBV12-4
d_gene: .
CDR3aa: CASSLDRGDTGELFF
CDR3nt: TGTGCCAGCAGTTTAGATAGGGGAGACACCGGGGAGCTGTTTTTT

len: 17
abundance: few
j_gene: TRBJ2-1
v_gene: TRBV20-1
d_gene: TRBD2
CDR3aa: CSAISLLLAGVSHEQFF
CDR3nt: TGCAGTGCTATCTCCCTCCTACTAGCGGGAGTGAGCCATGAGCAGTTCTTC

len: 13
abundance: many
j_gene: TRBJ2-1
v_gene: TRBV15
d_gene: .
CDR3aa: CATSRQENNEQFF
CDR3nt: TGTGCCACCAGCAGACAGGAGAACAATGAGCAGTTCTTC

len: 12
abundance: many
j_gene: TRBJ1-5
v_gene: TRBV7-9
d_gene: .
CDR3aa: CASSFGDQPQHF
CDR3nt: TGTGCCAGCAGCTTTGGGGATCAGCCCCAGCATTTT

len: 15
abundance: few
j_gene: TRBJ2-5
v_gene: TRBV2
d_gene: .
CDR3aa: CASSEAGERWQTQYF
CDR3nt: TGTGCCAGCAGTGAAGCGGGGGAACGGTGGCAGACCCAGTACTTC

len: 12
abundance: .
j_gene: TRBJ1-2
v_gene: TRBV5-1
d_gene: .
CDR3aa: CASSEQSYGYTF
CDR3nt: TGCGCCAGCAGCGAACAGAGCTATGGCTACACCTTC

len: 14
abundance: many
j_gene: TRBJ1-2
v_gene: TRBV7-2
d_gene: TRBD1
CDR3aa: CASSLTGTGQGYTF
CDR3nt: TGTGCCAGCAGCTTAACCGGGACAGGGCAAGGCTACACCTTC

len: 15
abundance: few
j_gene: TRBJ2-1
v_gene: TRBV2
d_gene: TRBD2
CDR3aa: CASSIGGGGYNEQFF
CDR3nt: TGTGCCAGCAGTATTGGTGGCGGGGGGTACAATGAGCAGTTCTTC

len: 12
abundance: few
j_gene: TRBJ2-7
v_gene: TRBV12-3/TRBV12-4
d_gene: .
CDR3aa: CASSSPGFGQYF
CDR3nt: TGTGCCAGCAGTTCCCCCGGATTCGGGCAGTACTTC

len: 16
abundance: .
j_gene: TRBJ1-1
v_gene: TRBV6-2/TRBV6-3
d_gene: .
CDR3aa: CASSYSYGGLNTEAFF
CDR3nt: TGTGCCAGCAGTTATTCGTATGGGGGGCTTAACACTGAAGCTTTCTTT

len: 11
abundance: .
j_gene: TRBJ1-1
v_gene: TRBV5-1
d_gene: .
CDR3aa: CASRSNTEAFF
CDR3nt: TGCGCCAGCAGATCCAACACTGAAGCTTTCTTT

len: 14
abundance: .
j_gene: TRBJ2-2
v_gene: TRBV20-1
d_gene: TRBD1
CDR3aa: CSAYRGPDTGELFF
CDR3nt: TGCAGTGCTTACAGGGGGCCCGACACCGGGGAGCTGTTTTTT

len: 15
abundance: .
j_gene: TRBJ2-5
v_gene: TRBV20-1
d_gene: TRBD2
CDR3aa: CSARVPGGVRETQYF
CDR3nt: TGCAGTGCTAGAGTCCCCGGGGGGGTCCGAGAGACCCAGTACTTC

len: 13
abundance: many
j_gene: TRBJ1-2
v_gene: TRBV27
d_gene: TRBD1
CDR3aa: CASTDRVGDGYTF
CDR3nt: TGTGCCAGCACGGACAGGGTGGGAGATGGCTACACCTTC

len: 15
abundance: once
j_gene: TRBJ1-5
v_gene: TRBV19
d_gene: .
CDR3aa: CASSMSGAGNQPQHF
CDR3nt: TGTGCCAGTAGTATGTCAGGGGCGGGCAATCAGCCCCAGCATTTT